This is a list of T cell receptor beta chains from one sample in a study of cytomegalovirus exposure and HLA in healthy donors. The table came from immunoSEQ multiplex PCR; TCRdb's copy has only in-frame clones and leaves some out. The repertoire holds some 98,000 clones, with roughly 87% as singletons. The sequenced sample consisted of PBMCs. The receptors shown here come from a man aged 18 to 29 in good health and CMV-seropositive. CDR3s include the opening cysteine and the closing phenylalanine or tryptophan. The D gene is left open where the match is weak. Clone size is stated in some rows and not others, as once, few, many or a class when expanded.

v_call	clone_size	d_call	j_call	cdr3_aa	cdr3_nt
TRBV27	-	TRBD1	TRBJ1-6	CASSLGGKGAPNSPLHF	TGTGCCAGCAGCCTAGGCGGCAAGGGGGCCCCTAATTCACCCCTCCACTTT
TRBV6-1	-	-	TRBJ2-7	CASHTPQGSAYEQYF	TGTGCCAGCCACACCCCTCAGGGGTCGGCCTACGAGCAGTACTTC
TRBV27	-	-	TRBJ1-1	CASSLSGVNTEAFF	TGTGCCAGCAGTTTATCAGGAGTGAACACTGAAGCTTTCTTT
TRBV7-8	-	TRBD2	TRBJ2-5	CASSQTGGETQYF	TGTGCCAGCAGCCAGACGGGGGGTGAGACCCAGTACTTC
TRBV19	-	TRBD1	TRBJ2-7	CASSTGTGDEQYF	TGTGCCAGTAGTACGGGGACAGGGGACGAGCAGTACTTC
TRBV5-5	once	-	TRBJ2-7	CASSLLGVYEQYF	TGTGCCAGCAGCTTGTTAGGGGTATACGAGCAGTACTTC
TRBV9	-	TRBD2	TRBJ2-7	CASSVESGRGWNEQYF	TGTGCCAGCAGCGTAGAGTCCGGGAGGGGATGGAACGAGCAGTACTTC
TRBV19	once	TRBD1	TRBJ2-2	CASSIIRTGGLGELFF	TGTGCCAGTAGTATAATCAGGACAGGGGGCCTCGGGGAGCTGTTTTTT
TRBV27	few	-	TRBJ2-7	CASSSAGRIDEQYF	TGTGCCAGCAGTTCGGCAGGGCGGATCGACGAGCAGTACTTC
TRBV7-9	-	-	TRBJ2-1	CASSLTREQFF	TGTGCCAGCAGCTTAACTCGTGAGCAGTTCTTC
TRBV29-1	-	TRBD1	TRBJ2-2	CSVEDLTGDSTGELFF	TGCAGCGTTGAAGATCTTACAGGGGATTCTACCGGGGAGCTGTTTTTT
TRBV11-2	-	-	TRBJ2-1	CASSLAFNEQFF	TGTGCCAGCAGCTTAGCTTTTAATGAGCAGTTCTTC
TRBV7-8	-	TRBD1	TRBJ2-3	CASSHRQGHTDTQYF	TGTGCCAGCAGCCACCGACAGGGGCACACAGATACGCAGTATTTT
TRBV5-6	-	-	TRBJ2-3	CASSEAPRFSSTDTQYF	TGTGCCAGCAGCGAAGCGCCTAGATTTTCTAGCACAGATACGCAGTATTTT
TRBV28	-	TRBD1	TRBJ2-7	CASTWGTGAYEQYF	TGTGCCAGCACCTGGGGGACAGGGGCCTACGAGCAGTACTTC
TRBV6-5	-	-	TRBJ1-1	CASSYSRQQNTEAFF	TGTGCCAGCAGTTATTCCAGGCAACAGAACACTGAAGCTTTCTTT
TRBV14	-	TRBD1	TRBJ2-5	CASSHYRGFQETQYF	TGTGCCAGCAGCCATTACAGGGGTTTCCAAGAGACCCAGTACTTC
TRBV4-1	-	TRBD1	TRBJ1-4	CASSQAGQGNEKLFF	TGCGCCAGCAGCCAAGCGGGACAGGGTAATGAAAAACTGTTTTTT
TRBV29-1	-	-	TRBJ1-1	CSGRVGGNTEAFF	TGCAGCGGTCGGGTAGGTGGTAACACTGAAGCTTTCTTT
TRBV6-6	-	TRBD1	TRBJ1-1	CASARGTALMNTEAFF	TGTGCCAGCGCCCGAGGGACAGCGCTAATGAACACTGAAGCTTTCTTT
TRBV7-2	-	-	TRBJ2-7	CASSLEDSYEQYF	TGTGCCAGCAGCTTAGAGGACAGTTACGAGCAGTACTTC
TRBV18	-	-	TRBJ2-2	CASSPPSTGELFF	TGTGCCAGCTCACCGCCGAGCACCGGGGAGCTGTTTTTT
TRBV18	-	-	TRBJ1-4	CASSLMGDTNEKLFF	TGTGCCAGCTCACTCATGGGCGACACTAATGAAAAACTGTTTTTT
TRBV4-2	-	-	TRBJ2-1	CASSQDLLRISYNEQFF	TGTGCCAGCAGCCAAGATTTGTTGCGGATCTCCTACAATGAGCAGTTCTTC
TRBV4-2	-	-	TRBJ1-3	CASSQEYTPGNTIYF	TGTGCCAGCAGCCAAGAGTACACACCCGGAAACACCATATATTTT
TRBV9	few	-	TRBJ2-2	CASSGLANTGELFF	TGTGCCAGCAGCGGACTAGCGAACACCGGGGAGCTGTTTTTT
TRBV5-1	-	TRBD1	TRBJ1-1	CASSWGTGLGNTEAFF	TGCGCCAGCAGCTGGGGGACAGGGTTGGGGAACACTGAAGCTTTCTTT
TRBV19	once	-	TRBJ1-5	CASSMIRNSNQPQHF	TGTGCCAGTAGTATGATCAGGAATAGCAATCAGCCCCAGCATTTT
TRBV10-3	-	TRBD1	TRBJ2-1	CAISEGTGYYNEQFF	TGTGCCATCAGTGAGGGGACAGGATACTACAATGAGCAGTTCTTC
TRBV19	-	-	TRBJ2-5	CASSGQIQETQYF	TGTGCCAGTAGCGGACAGATACAAGAGACCCAGTACTTC
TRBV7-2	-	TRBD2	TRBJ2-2	CASSYGTSGLTGELFF	TGTGCCAGCAGTTATGGGACTAGCGGACTCACCGGGGAGCTGTTTTTT
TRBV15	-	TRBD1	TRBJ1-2	CATSRDTGGANGYTF	TGTGCCACCAGCAGAGACACAGGGGGCGCAAATGGCTACACCTTC
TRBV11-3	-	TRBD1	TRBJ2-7	CASSLGGQVYEQYF	TGTGCCAGCAGCTTAGGGGGACAGGTCTACGAGCAGTACTTC
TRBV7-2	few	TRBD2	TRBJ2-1	CASSLLMGGWSSYNEQFF	TGTGCCAGCAGCTTACTTATGGGAGGGTGGAGCTCCTACAATGAGCAGTTCTTC
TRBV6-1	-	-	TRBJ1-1	CATVSGGRIEAFF	TGTGCCACCGTAAGCGGGGGGCGTATTGAAGCTTTCTTT
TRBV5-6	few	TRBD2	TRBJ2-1	CASSLTSGDEQFF	TGTGCCAGCAGCCTGACTAGCGGGGATGAGCAGTTCTTC
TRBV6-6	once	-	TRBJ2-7	CASSYRPADKQYF	TGTGCCAGCAGTTACCGGCCGGCAGACAAGCAGTACTTC
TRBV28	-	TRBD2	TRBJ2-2	CASSSGLAATGELFF	TGTGCCAGCAGTTCTGGACTAGCGGCCACCGGGGAGCTGTTTTTT
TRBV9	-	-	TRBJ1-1	CASSVSAQGRANTEAFF	TGTGCCAGCAGCGTATCCGCCCAGGGCAGGGCGAACACTGAAGCTTTCTTT
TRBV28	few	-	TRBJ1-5	CASTQEHQPQHF	TGTGCCAGCACCCAGGAACATCAGCCCCAGCATTTT
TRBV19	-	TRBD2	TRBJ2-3	CASSPRRSSGRFPQDTQYF	TGTGCCAGTAGTCCCCGCAGGTCTAGCGGGAGGTTCCCACAAGATACGCAGTATTTT
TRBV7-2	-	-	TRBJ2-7	CASSLEERASPVQYF	TGTGCCAGCAGCTTAGAGGAGCGGGCTTCCCCAGTGCAGTACTTC
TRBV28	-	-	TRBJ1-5	CASSPPTSQGRDQPQHF	TGTGCCAGCAGCCCCCCGACCTCACAGGGTCGGGATCAGCCCCAGCATTTT
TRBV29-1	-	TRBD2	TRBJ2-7	CSVGGLAIDEQYF	TGCAGCGTGGGGGGACTAGCGATCGACGAGCAGTACTTC
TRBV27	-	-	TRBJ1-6	CASSLEGSLRSPLHF	TGTGCCAGCAGTTTAGAGGGATCGCTTAGGTCACCCCTCCACTTT
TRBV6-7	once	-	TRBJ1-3	CASSYRRQKRSGNTIYF	TGTGCCAGCAGTTACCGACGACAAAAACGGTCTGGAAACACCATATATTTT
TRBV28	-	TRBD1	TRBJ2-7	CASSLRGLNYEQYF	TGTGCCAGCAGTTTGAGGGGGCTTAACTACGAGCAGTACTTC
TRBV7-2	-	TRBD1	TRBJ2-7	CASSLGTGVYEQYF	TGTGCCAGCAGCTTAGGGACAGGGGTCTACGAGCAGTACTTC
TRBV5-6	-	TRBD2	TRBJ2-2	CASSYGPPGTSYPGELFF	TGTGCCAGCAGCTATGGTCCCCCCGGGACTAGTTATCCCGGGGAGCTGTTTTTT
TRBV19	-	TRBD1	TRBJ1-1	CASSPGDRAPEAFF	TGTGCCAGTAGTCCCGGGGACAGGGCGCCTGAAGCTTTCTTT
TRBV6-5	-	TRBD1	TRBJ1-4	CASSHRGFYEKLFF	TGTGCCAGCAGTCACAGGGGGTTTTATGAAAAACTGTTTTTT
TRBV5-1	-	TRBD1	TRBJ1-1	CASSQGTGVMNTEAFF	TGCGCCAGCAGCCAAGGGACAGGGGTCATGAACACTGAAGCTTTCTTT
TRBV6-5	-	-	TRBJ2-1	CASNDRLNEQFF	TGTGCCAGCAATGACAGGCTCAATGAGCAGTTCTTC
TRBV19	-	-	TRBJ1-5	CASSIGSRGGGDRQPQHF	TGTGCCAGTAGTATCGGGAGTCGGGGAGGCGGGGACCGCCAGCCCCAGCATTTT
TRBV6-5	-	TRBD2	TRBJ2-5	CASSRGTSGTGTQYF	TGTGCCAGCAGCCGCGGGACTAGCGGGACCGGGACCCAGTACTTC
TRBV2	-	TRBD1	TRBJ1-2	CASSDTGTGGFGYTF	TGTGCCAGCAGTGATACCGGGACAGGGGGCTTTGGCTACACCTTC
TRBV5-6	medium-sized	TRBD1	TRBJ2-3	CASSAPGTDSTDTQYF	TGTGCCAGCAGCGCCCCGGGGACAGATAGCACAGATACGCAGTATTTT
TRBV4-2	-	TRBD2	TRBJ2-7	CASSQESGLAEVYEQYF	TGTGCCAGCAGCCAAGAGTCGGGTCTAGCGGAAGTCTACGAGCAGTACTTC
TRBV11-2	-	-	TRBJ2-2	CASSFKNTGELFF	TGTGCCAGCAGCTTTAAAAACACCGGGGAGCTGTTTTTT